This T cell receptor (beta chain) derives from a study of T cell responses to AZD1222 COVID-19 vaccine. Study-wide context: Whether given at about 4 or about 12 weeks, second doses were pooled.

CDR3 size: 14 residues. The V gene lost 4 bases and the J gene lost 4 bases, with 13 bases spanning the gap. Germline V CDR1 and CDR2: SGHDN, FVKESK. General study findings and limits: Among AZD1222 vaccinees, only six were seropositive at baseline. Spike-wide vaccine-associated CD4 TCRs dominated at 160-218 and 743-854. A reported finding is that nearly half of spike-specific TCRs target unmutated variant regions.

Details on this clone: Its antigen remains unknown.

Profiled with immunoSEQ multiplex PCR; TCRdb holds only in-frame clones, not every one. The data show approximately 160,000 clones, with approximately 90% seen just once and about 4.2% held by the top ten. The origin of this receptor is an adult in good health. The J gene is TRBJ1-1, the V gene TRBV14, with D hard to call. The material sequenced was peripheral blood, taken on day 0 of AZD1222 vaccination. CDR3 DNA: TGTGCCAGCAGCCTCCTTCGGACGGGCACTGAAGCTTTCTTT. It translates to CASSLLRTGTEAFF.